The 21 T cell receptor beta chains below all came from one sample that was sequenced in a study of blood T cell repertoires in COVID-19. Libraries were prepared by immunoSEQ multiplex PCR; TCRdb keeps only in-frame clonotypes and omits some of them. The table lists about 150,000 clones, 75% to 80% of them singletons, with about 14% in the top ten. Sequenced sample: peripheral blood. The receptors shown here come from a woman of 80 years or more with acute or convalescent COVID-19.

Points on this clone: A much larger clone is a single base away; this may be a read error. The same CDR3 can be traced to other DNA sequences in this sample. The chain has TRBV6-1 and TRBJ1-4; D unclear. The CDR3 length is 17 residues. V was clipped by 0 bases and J by 2 bases, with 13 bases between them. Germline V gene lookup returns CDR1 MNHNS and CDR2 SASEGT. The CDR3 is CASSEAQTGKTNEKLFF. CDR3 DNA sequence: TGTGCCAGCAGTGAAGCGCAGACGGGGAAGACTAATGAAAAACTGTTTTTT.

The rearrangement joins TRBV18 to TRBJ2-5; 11 bases are shared with TRBD2. The CDR3 has 15 amino acids. Unmatched junction bases numbered 6, after V lost 5 bases and J lost 4 bases. In germline, CDR1 is KGHSH, CDR2 LQKENI. CDR3 amino acids: CASSLAGGPLETQYF. The CDR3 DNA reads TGTGCCAGCTCATTAGCGGGAGGGCCGCTAGAGACCCAGTACTTC.

The chain links TRBV5-5 to TRBJ1-1; a possible D gene is TRBD1 (5 bases). CDR3 size: 15 residues. V was shortened by 3 bases and J by 6 bases, with 18 bases between the two germline ends. Germline CDR1 SGHKS, CDR2 YYEKEE (reference sequence). As DNA, the CDR3 is TGTGCCAGCAGCTGGGGTTCGGGGCGGGGCGCTGAAGCTTTCTTT. It encodes CASSWGSGRGAEAFF.

This chain links TRBV11-2 with TRBJ2-2; D perhaps matches TRBD1 (5 bases). CDR3 size: 14 residues. CDR1 is SGHAT and CDR2 is FQNNGV in the germline V gene. V was clipped by 3 bases and J by 3 bases, with 8 bases between them. CDR3 sequence (DNA): TGTGCCAGCAGCTTTGGACAATACACCGGGGAGCTGTTTTTT. Its translation: CASSFGQYTGELFF.

The J gene is TRBJ2-6, the V gene TRBV21-1; the DNA was not compared with TRBD2, the D call given in the table. TRBV21-1 is tagged as a pseudogene. This CDR3 contains 14 residues. The CDR3 loop reads CAIPSGSGANVLTF. The CDR3 coding sequence is TGTGCCATCCCCAGCGGCTCTGGGGCCAACGTCCTGACTTTC.

This chain connects TRBV7-3 to TRBJ2-7, with 7 nucleotides matching TRBD2. Germline V gene lookup returns CDR1 SGHTA and CDR2 FQGTGA. The V and J ends lost 5 bases and 6 bases, in that order; junction bases with no gene match: 13. CDR3 length: 15 residues. Here the CDR3 reads CASSPSTSRVAEQYF. Here the CDR3 DNA reads TGTGCCAGCAGCCCCTCGACTAGCAGAGTAGCCGAGCAGTACTTC. Together with reference TRBV7-3 and TRBJ2-7, the CDR3 gives the full variable domain: GAGVSQTPSNKVTEKGKYVELRCDPISGHTALYWYRQSLGQGPEFLIYFQGTGAADDSGLPNDRFFAVRPEGSVSTLKIQRTERGDSAVYLCASSPSTSRVAEQYFGPGTRLTVT.

The chain uses TRBV12-5 and TRBJ1-6, with 9 bases lining up with TRBD1. CDR3 size: 15 residues. Looked up from germline, CDR1 is LGHNT and CDR2 is FRNRAP. V lost 4 bases and J lost 13; bases outside the gene matches: 11. CDR3 nucleotide sequence: TGTGCTAGTGGTTCCCACCGGGACAGGGAAAGGCCCCTCCACTTT. It yields the protein CASGSHRDRERPLHF. The full variable domain, with the rest looked up from reference TRBV12-5 and TRBJ1-6, is DARVTQTPRHKVTEMGQEVTMRCQPILGHNTVFWYRQTMMQGLELLAYFRNRAPLDDSGMPKDRFSAEMPDATLATLKIQPSEPRDSAVYFCASGSHRDRERPLHFGNGTRLTVT.

The rearrangement uses TRBV2 and TRBJ2-5; D may be TRBD2 (5 bases). The CDR3 spans 13 residues. Per germline, CDR1 SNHLY and CDR2 FYNNEI. With 6 bases removed from V and 5 bases from J, the gap between germline ends came to 13 bases. CDR3 region: CASRSGPGETQYF. The CDR3 region has the DNA TGTGCCAGCAGATCGGGCCCGGGGGAGACCCAGTACTTC.

CDR3 amino acids: CASSLGDSYYGYTF. In nucleotides, the CDR3 is TGTGCCAGCAGCTTAGGTGACAGCTACTATGGCTACACCTTC. The chain has TRBV11-2 and TRBJ1-2; D perhaps matches TRBD1 (5 bases). V shed 1 base and J shed 3 bases, with 9 bases lying between them. CDR1 and CDR2 from the germline V gene are SGHAT and FQNNGV. The CDR3 covers 14 residues.

The chain recombines TRBV5-8 with TRBJ2-7; D may be TRBD1 (6 bases). CDR3 length: 13 residues. Trimming took 0 bases from V and 6 from J, leaving 10 bases between them. CDR1 and CDR2 (germline): SGHTS, YDEGEE. The CDR3 region has the DNA TGTGCCAGCAGCTTGGTGACAGGCCGCGAGCAGTACTTC. Amino acids: CASSLVTGREQYF.

This rearrangement joins TRBV19 to TRBJ2-1; D call uncertain. V was clipped by 1 base and J by 7 bases, with 11 bases between them. This CDR3 is 14 amino acids long. Germline V lookup: CDR1 LNHDA, CDR2 SQIVND (reference sequence). The CDR3 protein is CASSIGDSFNEQFF. DNA of the CDR3: TGTGCCAGTAGTATAGGAGATAGCTTTAATGAGCAGTTCTTC.

The V gene is TRBV2, the J gene TRBJ2-3; the match to TRBD2 covers 15 bases. CDR1 is SNHLY, CDR2 FYNNEI, per germline. This CDR3 has 16 residues. J lost 6 bases, V lost 5 bases, and 6 bases had no gene match. The chain's CDR3 is CASSRGLAGGMDTQYF. In DNA, the CDR3 is TGTGCCAGCAGTCGCGGACTAGCGGGGGGGATGGATACGCAGTATTTT.

CDR3 bases: TGTGCCAGCAGCCTTCGGACAGGAGACACTGAAGCTTTCTTT. It is translated as CASSLRTGDTEAFF. This rearrangement joins TRBV28 to TRBJ1-1, with 7 bases that match TRBD1. J gave up 3 bases and V 6 bases, and 7 bases lay outside the gene matches. Germline CDR1 MDHEN, CDR2 SYDVKM. CDR3 size: 14 residues.

The gene calls are TRBV3-1 (or the pseudogene TRBV3-2) and TRBJ1-6; tentative D call: TRBD1 (5 bases). Trimming shortened V by 0 bases and J by 9 bases, and 9 bases separated the two germline ends. Germline V CDR1 and CDR2: LGHDT, YNNKEL (reference sequence). The CDR3 is 14 amino acids. In nucleotides, the CDR3 is TGTGCCAGCAGCCAAGATTTGACAGTTTCACCCCTCCACTTT. Protein product: CASSQDLTVSPLHF.

This sequence joins TRBV14 and TRBJ1-5; D unclear. V was trimmed by 0 bases and J by 7 bases, leaving 16 bases between them. Germline CDR1 is SGHDN and CDR2 is FVKESK. This CDR3 has 16 amino acids. The CDR3 sequence is CASSQDGQPSHQPQHF. CDR3 in DNA: TGTGCCAGCAGCCAAGATGGGCAGCCAAGCCACCAGCCCCAGCATTTT.

The rearrangement links TRBV24-1 to TRBJ2-5; 7 bases map to TRBD1. Trimming took 5 bases from V and 5 from J; bases not matched to a gene: 4. The CDR3 covers 13 residues. The germline V gene has CDR1 KGHDR and CDR2 SFDVKD. The CDR3 spells CATSGGGLETQYF. The CDR3, as DNA: TGTGCCACCAGTGGAGGGGGCTTGGAGACCCAGTACTTC.

The chain carries TRBV5-6 and TRBJ2-7, with 9 bases that match TRBD1. The CDR3 is made up of 14 amino acids. In germline, CDR1 is SGHDT, CDR2 YYEEEE. Trimming removed 3 bases from V and 4 bases from J; junction bases left unmatched: 5. CDR3 in DNA: TGTGCCAGCAGCTCGCTACAGGGGGCATACGAGCAGTACTTC. Its protein is CASSSLQGAYEQYF.

The V and J genes are TRBV5-4 and TRBJ2-3; 14 bases fit TRBD2. This CDR3 is 18 amino acids long. Trimming at V came to 0 bases and at J to 6 bases, leaving 9 bases not matched to a gene. Germline V gives CDR1 SGHNT, CDR2 YYREEE (reference sequence). This CDR3 reads CASSLEWGTSGGRDTQYF. The CDR3 DNA follows: TGTGCCAGCAGCTTGGAGTGGGGGACTAGCGGGGGACGGGATACGCAGTATTTT.

The CDR3 protein is CASSPRLDRGTEAFF. Written as DNA, the CDR3 is TGTGCCAGCAGCCCCCGATTGGATCGCGGCACTGAAGCTTTCTTT. The chain is built from TRBV9 and TRBJ1-1; D not resolved. This CDR3 has 15 residues. V lost 4 bases and J 4 bases, leaving 17 bases between the germline ends. The germline V gene has CDR1 SGDLS and CDR2 YYNGEE.

This rearrangement joins TRBV5-4 to TRBJ2-2, with D perhaps matching TRBD1 (6 bases). The CDR3 is made up of 15 amino acids. V was cut by 2 bases and J by 5 bases, with 13 bases left in between. Germline V gene sequence: CDR1 SGHNT, CDR2 YYREEE (reference sequence). CDR3 DNA: TGTGCCAGCAGCTTTCACCCCGGACAGACCGGGGAGCTGTTTTTT. Amino acid sequence: CASSFHPGQTGELFF.

The chain recombines TRBV19 with TRBJ1-2; D remains ambiguous. Germline V gives CDR1 LNHDA, CDR2 SQIVND (reference sequence). The CDR3 consists of 16 residues. Trimming took off 0 bases at V and 3 bases at J, with 14 bases between the two ends. CDR3 sequence: CASSIDGPGTYYGYTF. The CDR3 region has the DNA TGTGCCAGTAGTATAGATGGCCCGGGAACCTACTATGGCTACACCTTC.